This entry describes one TCR beta chain. Its antigen is still unknown. Investigators merged groups given second doses at roughly 4 or roughly 12 weeks. Sequencing used immunoSEQ multiplex PCR; TCRdb keeps in-frame clones, though not all of them. This table has around 81,000 clones, approximately 90% appearing once. These data originate in a study of T cell responses to AZD1222 COVID-19 vaccine. This CDR3 has 13 residues. Germline CDR1 SEHNR, CDR2 FQNEAQ (reference sequence). J lost 9 bases, V lost 7 bases, and 7 bases had no gene match. Findings and limits, study-wide: Baseline seropositives among AZD1222 recipients totaled only five to seven. After two AZD1222 doses, spike-specific TCR breadth and depth rose versus day 0. The donor group comprised mostly white British people and more females; the analysis possibly underestimated clonal diversity.

The sequencing here drew on peripheral blood, taken 28 days after the second AZD1222 dose. The rearrangement uses TRBV7-9 and TRBJ2-1; 9 bases match TRBD2. The receptor was derived from an adult who received the AZD1222 COVID-19 vaccine. CDR3: CASNPSGIGEQFF. The CDR3 nucleotides are TGTGCCAGCAATCCTAGCGGGATCGGTGAGCAGTTCTTC.